The 21 T cell receptor beta chains reported below all come from one sample, sequenced in a study of cytomegalovirus exposure and HLA in healthy donors. PCR employed 60 Vbeta and 13 Jbeta primers. The assay was immunoSEQ multiplex PCR, and TCRdb's table has in-frame clones only and misses some. The data contain approximately 170,000 clones, 62% of them seen just once; the ten biggest clones take up 2.5% to 3.5%. The sequencing input was PBMCs. These receptors originate from a man aged 40-49 years in good health and CMV-seronegative.

The chain employs TRBV5-1 and TRBJ2-1; 9 bases agree with TRBD2. J lost 4 bases, V lost 2 bases, and 4 bases had no gene match. CDR3 length: 15 residues. Germline V gene sequence: CDR1 SGHRS, CDR2 YFSETQ. The CDR3 protein is CASSFSGLAYNEQFF. The CDR3 DNA sequence: TGCGCCAGCAGCTTTTCCGGACTAGCGTACAATGAGCAGTTCTTC.

This clone was detected once. V gene TRBV7-2 combines with J gene TRBJ1-5; the D gene is possibly TRBD1 (6 bases). The CDR3 runs to 15 residues. Germline CDR1 SGHTA, CDR2 FQGNSA. V was trimmed by 1 base and J by 3 bases, leaving 10 bases between them. In DNA, the CDR3 is TGTGCCAGCAGCTTAGGGAGACAGGCCAATCAGCCCCAGCATTTT. It translates to CASSLGRQANQPQHF.

The sample holds a few counts of this clone. The chain combines TRBV19 with TRBJ1-5, with 9 nucleotides matching TRBD1. The ends lost 8 bases at V and 1 base at J; junction bases unmatched: 3. From germline, CDR1 is LNHDA and CDR2 SQIVND (reference sequence). The CDR3 is 14 amino acids. The CDR3, as DNA: TGTGCCAGTTCCGGGACAGGGAGCAATCAGCCCCAGCATTTT. This gives the protein CASSGTGSNQPQHF.

This clone appeared once. The rearrangement uses TRBV19 and TRBJ1-1, with D possibly matching TRBD1 (5 bases). The V gene's germline CDR1 is LNHDA and CDR2 SQIVND (reference sequence). Between the trimmed V and J ends, which lost 1 base and 6 bases, there was a span of 18 bases. The CDR3 is made up of 16 amino acids. CDR3 nucleotides: TGTGCCAGTAGTATAGTTACTGCCAGGGCATTAGCTGAAGCTTTCTTT. It yields the protein CASSIVTARALAEAFF.

The chain has TRBV28 and TRBJ2-7; 8 positions agree with TRBD1. The trim removed 2 bases at V and 4 bases at J, leaving 4 bases unmatched. The CDR3 loop spans 14 amino acids. Germline values: CDR1 MDHEN, CDR2 SYDVKM. The CDR3 is CASSLLDREYEQYF. CDR3 in DNA: TGTGCCAGCAGTTTACTGGACAGGGAGTACGAGCAGTACTTC.

The chain employs TRBV5-6 and TRBJ1-5; 7 bases fit TRBD1. Germline V gene data show CDR1 as SGHDT and CDR2 as YYEEEE. This CDR3 spans 15 amino acids. The J segment lost 5 bases and the V segment lost 4 bases, leaving 9 bases of the junction unmatched. The CDR3 DNA reads as TGTGCCAGCAGCATACTGGACAGGAACGATCAGCCCCAGCATTTT. Protein sequence: CASSILDRNDQPQHF.

The V and J genes are TRBV28 and TRBJ1-2, with 7 bases matching TRBD1. CDR1 and CDR2 (germline): MDHEN, SYDVKM. CDR3 length equals 18 residues. V was clipped by 4 bases and J by 3 bases; unmatched bases: 17. The CDR3 nucleotides are TGTGCCAGCAGTTCTAGTATGATATACCGGGACAGTGACTATGGCTACACCTTC. Protein sequence: CASSSSMIYRDSDYGYTF.

The CDR3 nucleotides are TGTGCCAGCAGCCTCTGGGTGGGAGGTCCCACAGATACGCAGTATTTT. Protein product: CASSLWVGGPTDTQYF. This chain connects TRBV9 to TRBJ2-3; D may be TRBD2 (6 bases). V lost 4 bases and J 2 bases, leaving 17 bases between the germline ends. Germline CDR1 is SGDLS and CDR2 is YYNGEE. The CDR3 spans 16 residues.

In this sample, this clone turned up a few times. V usage is TRBV11-2 and J usage is TRBJ2-5; unclear D gene. CDR1 and CDR2 (germline): SGHAT, FQNNGV. The V end lost 3 bases, the J end lost 4 bases, and 6 bases lay between the germline ends. This CDR3 is built from 12 residues. CDR3 in DNA: TGTGCCAGCAGCTTCCAATTAGAGACCCAGTACTTC. Encoded protein: CASSFQLETQYF.

The V call is TRBV6-5, the J call TRBJ1-5, with D possibly matching TRBD1 (5 bases). Germline CDR1 reads MNHEY; CDR2 reads SVGAGI. This CDR3 contains 14 residues. V was clipped by 4 bases and J by 0 bases, with 7 bases between them. The chain's CDR3 is CASSSQDSNQPQHF. The DNA of the CDR3 is TGTGCCAGCAGTTCACAGGATAGCAATCAGCCCCAGCATTTT.

Only one count was recorded for this clone. V gene TRBV28 combines with J gene TRBJ1-6; possible D gene TRBD1, 6 bases. Trimming took 4 bases from V and 5 from J, leaving 15 bases between them. CDR3 size: 16 residues. Looked up from germline, CDR1 is MDHEN and CDR2 is SYDVKM. The CDR3 is CASSSTTGGDNSPLHF. The CDR3, as DNA: TGTGCCAGCAGTTCAACGACAGGAGGAGATAATTCACCCCTCCACTTT.

The gene calls are TRBV15 and TRBJ2-3; TRBD2 aligns across 9 bases. V dropped 1 base and J dropped 1; count of bases not matched to a gene: 15. The CDR3 has 20 residues. Germline V gives CDR1 LNHNV, CDR2 YYDKDF (reference sequence). This chain's CDR3 is CATSRGGGGRANYGTDTQYF. The CDR3 nucleotides read TGTGCCACCAGCAGAGGGGGGGGCGGGAGGGCCAATTACGGCACAGATACGCAGTATTTT.

This clone was seen a handful of times. This chain links TRBV11-2 with TRBJ2-5; 8 bases agree with TRBD2. Germline CDR1 and CDR2: SGHAT and FQNNGV. J was trimmed by 5 bases and V by 5 bases; bases with no gene match: 16. The CDR3 has 17 amino acids. The CDR3 DNA is TGTGCCAGCAGCCACGGGGGGGGTTGGCTCCAGGAGGAGACCCAGTACTTC. This encodes CASSHGGGWLQEETQYF. The variable domain in full, with the rest retrieved from reference TRBV11-2 and TRBJ2-5, is EAGVAQSPRYKIIEKRQSVAFWCNPISGHATLYWYQQILGQGPKLLIQFQNNGVVDDSQLPKDRFSAERLKGVDSTLKIQPAKLEDSAVYLCASSHGGGWLQEETQYFGPGTRLLVL.

Points on this clone: Other DNA sequences within the sample encode an identical CDR3. The chain recombines TRBV7-3 with TRBJ2-1; D perhaps matches TRBD1 (7 bases). CDR3 size: 15 residues. The germline CDR1 and CDR2 sequences are SGHTA and FQGTGA. V was trimmed by 5 bases and J by 4 bases, leaving 15 bases between them. The CDR3 nucleotides are TGTGCCAGCAGCGTCCAGGGGGGTTCTTACAATGAGCAGTTCTTC. It specifies CASSVQGGSYNEQFF.

A single count supports this clone. The genes are TRBV2 and TRBJ1-2; a possible D gene is TRBD1 (5 bases). This CDR3 has 14 amino acids. V lost 6 bases and J lost 0, with 11 bases in between. Germline V CDR1 and CDR2: SNHLY, FYNNEI. This CDR3 reads CASRVQGTNYGYTF. CDR3 bases: TGTGCCAGCAGGGTGCAGGGAACTAACTATGGCTACACCTTC.

The chain combines TRBV19 with TRBJ1-1, with a possible D match to TRBD1 (5 bases). V was shortened by 5 bases and J by 7 bases, with 14 bases between the two germline ends. Looked up from germline, CDR1 is LNHDA and CDR2 is SQIVND (reference sequence). This CDR3 region has 13 residues. Here the CDR3 reads CASSRREVGEAFF. CDR3 sequence (DNA): TGTGCCAGTAGTCGCAGGGAGGTTGGTGAAGCTTTCTTT.

V and J are TRBV10-2 and TRBJ2-2; TRBD2 matches 7 bases. The CDR3 has 17 residues. Germline CDR1 and CDR2: WSHSY and SAAADI. After removal of 2 bases from V and 1 base from J, the junction contained 7 bases not matched to a gene. In DNA form, the CDR3 reads TGCGCCAGCAGTGAGGGTGGTCTAGCGGAGAACACCGGGGAGCTGTTTTTT. Translating gives CASSEGGLAENTGELFF.

This clone appeared a few times. The chain recombines TRBV9 with TRBJ1-1; a weak D match, TRBD1 (5 bases). Germline assignment: CDR1 SGDLS and CDR2 YYNGEE. The CDR3 loop spans 16 amino acids. V dropped 3 bases and J dropped 2 bases, with 17 bases sitting between them. The CDR3 DNA reads as TGTGCCAGCAGCGCCCGGGCGGGGCGGGTAAACACTGAAGCTTTCTTT. Its translation: CASSARAGRVNTEAFF.

The genes are TRBV18 and TRBJ2-5; D ambiguous. There are 15 residues in the CDR3. Germline loops: CDR1 KGHSH, CDR2 LQKENI. Trimming removed 3 bases at V and 0 bases at J, with 11 bases between. The CDR3 spells CASSPVQSYQETQYF. The CDR3, as DNA: TGTGCCAGCTCACCTGTCCAGTCATACCAAGAGACCCAGTACTTC.

The V call is TRBV28, the J call TRBJ1-2; the D is unclear. The CDR3 runs to 13 residues. CDR1 and CDR2 (germline): MDHEN, SYDVKM. V lost 6 bases, J lost 8 bases, and 16 bases lay in between. This CDR3 reads CASSLSARGGYTF. The CDR3 DNA follows: TGTGCCAGCAGCCTCTCCGCGAGAGGGGGCTACACCTTC.

This clone was counted a few times. The V call is TRBV5-1, the J call TRBJ2-3; TRBD2 aligns across 8 bases. V was clipped by 0 bases and J by 6 bases; unmatched bases: 12. Germline V gene sequence: CDR1 SGHRS, CDR2 YFSETQ. The CDR3 covers 17 residues. The CDR3 nucleotides are TGCGCCAGCAGCTTGGCCGTTGACGGGGGGGCAAGTGATACGCAGTATTTT. Its translation is CASSLAVDGGASDTQYF.